The 30 T cell receptor beta chains reported below all come from one sample, sequenced in a study of blood T cell repertoires in COVID-19. The assay was immunoSEQ multiplex PCR, and TCRdb's table has in-frame clones only and misses some. This sample carries around 500,000 clones, less than 90% of them seen once, and the ten largest clones take 8.3%. Sequencing was performed on PBMCs or T cells enriched from blood (not recorded which). These receptor sequences come from a woman aged 60-75 years who had recovered from COVID-19.

The gene calls are TRBV18 and TRBJ1-6; TRBD1 matches at 7 bases. This CDR3 has 14 residues. The V segment lost 5 bases and the J segment 7 bases; nucleotides outside the gene matches: 5. The germline V gene has CDR1 KGHSH and CDR2 LQKENI. The CDR3 loop reads CASSSQGDNSPLHF. CDR3 DNA: TGTGCCAGCTCATCCCAGGGGGACAATTCACCCCTCCACTTT.

The chain links TRBV10-3 to TRBJ1-6; weak D call: TRBD1 (6 bases). CDR1 is ENHRY, CDR2 SYGVKD, per germline. V was cut by 6 bases and J by 5 bases, with 11 bases left in between. CDR3 length: 14 residues. The CDR3: CAIRGQDHNSPLHF. CDR3 DNA: TGTGCCATCAGGGGACAAGACCATAATTCACCCCTCCACTTT.

DNA for the CDR3: TGTGCCAGCACCACGGGACAGGGACTTAGAGGCTACACCTTC. Translated, it gives CASTTGQGLRGYTF. J is TRBJ1-2 and V is TRBV27; TRBD1 matches 9 bases. This CDR3 spans 14 amino acids. CDR1 and CDR2 from the germline V gene are MNHEY and SMNVEV (reference sequence). With V trimmed by 7 bases and J by 8 bases, 11 bases remained unmatched.

This chain connects TRBV7-2 to TRBJ2-6; TRBD2 might be the D (5 bases). The V gene lost 2 bases and the J gene lost 0 bases, with 14 bases spanning the gap. The CDR3 runs to 18 residues. Germline-derived CDR1 and CDR2 are SGHTA and FQGNSA. For the CDR3, the DNA is TGTGCCAGCAGCTTAAGGCTAGCCGAAAGCTCTGGGGCCAACGTCCTGACTTTC. Encoded protein: CASSLRLAESSGANVLTF.

The rearrangement joins TRBV30 to TRBJ1-3; a possible D gene is TRBD1 (5 bases). This CDR3 spans 14 amino acids. Germline values: CDR1 GTSNPN, CDR2 SVGIG (reference sequence). The V end was cut by 2 bases, the J end by 3 bases, with 11 bases between. The CDR3 spells CAWSPGIFGNTIYF. The CDR3 DNA follows: TGTGCCTGGAGTCCAGGGATTTTTGGAAACACCATATATTTT. Full variable domain (missing parts from reference TRBV30 and TRBJ1-3): SQTIHQWPATLVQPVGSPLSLECTVEGTSNPNLYWYRQAAGRGLQLLFYSVGIGQISSEVPQNLSASRPQDRQFILSSKKLLLSDSGFYLCAWSPGIFGNTIYFGEGSWLTVV.

The J gene is TRBJ2-4, the V gene TRBV19, with D maybe TRBD2 (6 bases). Germline CDR1 and CDR2: LNHDA and SQIVND (reference sequence). The CDR3 extends over 16 amino acids. V was clipped by 3 bases and J by 0 bases, with 12 bases between them. The CDR3 coding sequence is TGTGCCAGTAGTATTGGTGGAGGGGAAGCCAAAAACATTCAGTACTTC. Its protein is CASSIGGGEAKNIQYF.

This clone was seen just once. The chain has TRBV24-1 and TRBJ2-2, with 8 bases that match TRBD2. Looked up from germline, CDR1 is KGHDR and CDR2 is SFDVKD. V was pared by 8 bases and J by 0 bases, with 4 bases of the junction left unmatched. The length of the CDR3 is 15 residues. This CDR3 is CATKAGGPNTGELFF. DNA of the CDR3: TGTGCCACCAAGGCGGGGGGTCCGAACACCGGGGAGCTGTTTTTT.

The J gene is TRBJ2-5, the V gene TRBV10-3, with 10 bases aligning to TRBD2. CDR3 size: 16 residues. V gave up 6 bases and J gave up 2 bases; unmatched junction bases: 9. Germline loops: CDR1 ENHRY, CDR2 SYGVKD. The CDR3 protein is CAISPGLAVTQETQYF. CDR3 DNA sequence: TGTGCCATCAGCCCCGGACTAGCGGTCACTCAAGAGACCCAGTACTTC.

Comment on this clone: This CDR3 is also generated by other DNA sequences in the sample. The chain employs TRBV2 and TRBJ2-2; D unclear. In germline, CDR1 is SNHLY, CDR2 FYNNEI. The CDR3 runs 15 residues. V was trimmed by 0 bases and J by 2 bases, leaving 7 bases between them. The CDR3 protein is CASSEARPNTGELFF. In DNA, the CDR3 is TGTGCCAGCAGTGAAGCGCGCCCCAACACCGGGGAGCTGTTTTTT.

J is TRBJ1-4 and V is TRBV5-1; no firm D call. Trimming cost V 0 bases and J 7 bases, with 13 bases left between them. The CDR3 runs to 15 residues. Germline assignment: CDR1 SGHRS and CDR2 YFSETQ. CDR3 nucleotides: TGCGCCAGCAGCTTGGAGGGCAGTCGGGGTGAAAAACTGTTTTTT. It codes for CASSLEGSRGEKLFF.

This chain links TRBV5-1 with TRBJ2-7; 7 bases line up with TRBD1. This CDR3 comprises 8 residues. Germline values: CDR1 SGHRS, CDR2 YFSETQ. CDR3 DNA sequence: TGCGCCAGCACTGACAGGGTCGTC. Amino acids: CASTDRVV.

The J gene is TRBJ2-1, the V gene TRBV30, with D possibly being TRBD1 (6 bases). The germline V and J ends were trimmed by 5 bases and 8 bases, with 13 bases remaining between them. Germline V gives CDR1 GTSNPN, CDR2 SVGIG (reference sequence). The CDR3 has 12 residues. The CDR3 sequence is CAWGPGEHEQFF. DNA of the CDR3: TGTGCCTGGGGTCCAGGGGAGCATGAGCAGTTCTTC.

The chain carries TRBV14 and TRBJ1-4; tentatively, D is TRBD1 (5 bases). Between the trimmed V and J ends, which lost 3 bases and 1 base, there was a span of 9 bases. The germline V gene has CDR1 SGHDN and CDR2 FVKESK. This CDR3 is built from 15 residues. The CDR3 DNA sequence: TGTGCCAGCAGCCATTGGGGGGGAACTAATGAAAAACTGTTTTTT. This sequence encodes CASSHWGGTNEKLFF.

The table lists this clone with a count of one. The CDR3 region has the DNA TGTGCCAGCAGCCGCCTAGATCGGGGGGCCTCTGGGGCCAACGTCCTGACTTTC. Translating it yields CASSRLDRGASGANVLTF. This chain connects TRBV3-1 (or the pseudogene TRBV3-2) to TRBJ2-6, with TRBD2 as a possible D gene (7 bases). CDR1 is LGHDT and CDR2 is YNNKEL in the germline V gene (reference sequence). This CDR3 region has 18 residues. Deletions cut 4 bases from V and 0 bases from J, with 16 bases between.

This clone showed up just once. This chain connects TRBV2 to TRBJ2-2, with D unclear. Germline V lookup: CDR1 SNHLY, CDR2 FYNNEI. The V end was cut by 7 bases, the J end by 6 bases, with 6 bases between. CDR3 length: 11 residues. The DNA of the CDR3 is TGTGCCAGCATAGAAGCCGGGGAGCTGTTTTTT. The encoded protein is CASIEAGELFF.

The chain joins TRBV12-5 to TRBJ1-5; weak D call: TRBD1 (6 bases). CDR3 length: 18 amino acids. Germline values: CDR1 LGHNT, CDR2 FRNRAP. V was shortened by 0 bases and J by 1 base, with 16 bases between the two germline ends. The CDR3 loop is CASGLVHTGNGSNQPQHF. The CDR3 bases are TGTGCTAGTGGTTTGGTACATACAGGGAACGGGAGCAATCAGCCCCAGCATTTT.

This sequence joins TRBV5-1 and TRBJ1-1, with D maybe TRBD1 (5 bases). This CDR3 contains 16 residues. Trimming cost V 1 base and J 1 base, with 14 bases left between them. Germline CDR1 reads SGHRS; CDR2 reads YFSETQ. The DNA for the CDR3 is TGCGCCAGCAGCTTGTCCCCGACAGAGAGGAACACTGAAGCTTTCTTT. Its translation is CASSLSPTERNTEAFF.

This rearrangement joins TRBV3-1 (or the pseudogene TRBV3-2) to TRBJ2-3; 9 positions agree with TRBD2. V trimming: 0 bases; J trimming: 3 bases; junction bases outside the gene matches: 7. Germline values: CDR1 LGHDT, CDR2 YNNKEL (reference sequence). CDR3 length equals 17 residues. In nucleotides, the CDR3 is TGTGCCAGCAGCCAAGAGGCGGGGGGGCCGAGAACAGATACGCAGTATTTT. Translation: CASSQEAGGPRTDTQYF.

This chain links TRBV19 with TRBJ2-5; 7 positions match TRBD1. There are 13 residues in the CDR3. CDR1 is LNHDA, CDR2 SQIVND, per germline (reference sequence). The V gene end was trimmed by 8 bases and the J gene end by 4 bases; junction bases not matched to a gene: 7. CDR3 sequence: CASSNRGSETQYF. The DNA of the CDR3 is TGTGCCAGTTCCAACAGGGGTTCAGAGACCCAGTACTTC.

This chain uses TRBV3-1 (or the pseudogene TRBV3-2) with TRBJ2-4, with 10 nucleotides matching TRBD1. This CDR3 is built from 15 residues. Germline CDR1 and CDR2: LGHDT and YNNKEL (reference sequence). Trimming at V came to 2 bases and at J to 12 bases, leaving 10 bases not matched to a gene. CDR3 in amino acids: CASSQRTGTGVSQYF. The DNA for the CDR3 is TGTGCCAGCAGCCAAAGGACCGGGACAGGGGTATCTCAGTACTTC.

The chain couples TRBV19 to TRBJ1-4; no reliable D call. The CDR3 spans 16 residues. Trimming removed 8 bases at V and 7 bases at J, with 23 bases between. Germline CDR1 and CDR2: LNHDA and SQIVND (reference sequence). In nucleotides, the CDR3 is TGTGCCAGTCAAGGGAGCTCGAGGGCCCCCATTGAAAAACTGTTTTTT. This gives the protein CASQGSSRAPIEKLFF.

The rearrangement joins TRBV4-1 to TRBJ2-2; 9 bases fit TRBD2. Germline V lookup: CDR1 MGHRA, CDR2 YSYEKL. The CDR3 sequence is 16 residues long. V lost 4 bases, J lost 5 bases, and 8 bases stayed unmatched. This CDR3 is CASSLQRGAYTGELFF. CDR3 coding DNA: TGCGCCAGCAGCCTTCAGCGGGGGGCATATACCGGGGAGCTGTTTTTT.

The chain combines TRBV5-1 with TRBJ2-7, with 7 nucleotides matching TRBD1. V shed 4 bases, J shed 5 bases, and the junction held 12 bases outside the gene matches. The CDR3 covers 15 residues. The germline CDR1 and CDR2 sequences are SGHRS and YFSETQ. The CDR3 DNA is TGCGCCAGCAGCCGACCGGACAGGTCAGGGAACGAGCAGTACTTC. Amino acids: CASSRPDRSGNEQYF.

J is TRBJ1-3 and V is TRBV7-9; D remains ambiguous. This CDR3 comprises 15 residues. Germline V gives CDR1 SEHNR, CDR2 FQNEAQ (reference sequence). V shed 5 bases and J shed 8 bases, with 19 bases lying between them. This CDR3 reads CASSPRSRPADTIYF. The DNA for the CDR3 is TGTGCCAGCAGCCCCCGTTCTCGCCCTGCGGACACCATATATTTT.

The chain uses TRBV14 and TRBJ2-2, with TRBD1 matching over 11 bases. Germline-derived CDR1 and CDR2 are SGHDN and FVKESK. The CDR3 has 16 amino acids. The ends lost 0 bases at V and 7 bases at J; junction bases unmatched: 4. CDR3 protein: CASSQEDRGRFGELFF. CDR3 coding DNA: TGTGCCAGCAGCCAAGAGGACAGGGGGCGATTCGGGGAGCTGTTTTTT.

This sequence joins TRBV19 and TRBJ1-6; D possibly corresponds to TRBD1 (6 bases). The CDR3 totals 13 residues. Trimming stripped 8 bases from V and 7 bases from J, with 12 bases between. The germline gives CDR1 LNHDA, CDR2 SQIVND (reference sequence). CDR3 protein: CASVDRPNSPLHF. The CDR3 nucleotides are TGTGCCAGTGTGGACAGACCCAATTCACCCCTCCACTTT.

The chain employs TRBV5-5 and TRBJ1-2; possible D gene TRBD1, 6 bases. Trimming took 0 bases from V and 8 from J, leaving 20 bases between them. This CDR3 is 16 amino acids long. Per germline, CDR1 SGHKS and CDR2 YYEKEE (reference sequence). The CDR3 DNA reads TGTGCCAGCAGCTTGGCCCAGGACAGCGGGATAAGAGGCTACACCTTC. The encoded protein is CASSLAQDSGIRGYTF.

The rearrangement joins TRBV5-1 to TRBJ1-5; TRBD1 might be the D (5 bases). Trimming pared 3 bases from V and 3 bases from J, leaving 10 bases between. Germline CDR1 SGHRS, CDR2 YFSETQ. The CDR3 sequence is 14 residues long. As DNA, the CDR3 is TGCGCCAGCAGCTCGGGGGAGACCAATCAGCCCCAGCATTTT. It specifies CASSSGETNQPQHF.

This clone was counted a single time. The V gene is TRBV6-4, the J gene TRBJ1-2; tentative D call: TRBD1 (6 bases). Germline V gene sequence: CDR1 MRHNA, CDR2 SNTAGT. The CDR3 is made up of 19 amino acids. V was pared by 6 bases and J by 5 bases, with 31 bases between. In DNA, the CDR3 is TGTGCCAGCAGCGCACCTCCGGGACACAAGGTCGAGGGGCCATATGGCTACACCTTC. Translated: CASSAPPGHKVEGPYGYTF.

The chain joins TRBV6-1 to TRBJ1-6; a possible D gene is TRBD1 (6 bases). Germline V lookup: CDR1 MNHNS, CDR2 SASEGT. The ends were cut back, 2 bases at V and 0 bases at J, with 14 bases in the middle. This CDR3 has 18 amino acids. In DNA form, the CDR3 reads TGTGCCAGCAGTGAAAGAGGGGACACGAGCTCCTATAATTCACCCCTCCACTTT. Amino acids: CASSERGDTSSYNSPLHF.